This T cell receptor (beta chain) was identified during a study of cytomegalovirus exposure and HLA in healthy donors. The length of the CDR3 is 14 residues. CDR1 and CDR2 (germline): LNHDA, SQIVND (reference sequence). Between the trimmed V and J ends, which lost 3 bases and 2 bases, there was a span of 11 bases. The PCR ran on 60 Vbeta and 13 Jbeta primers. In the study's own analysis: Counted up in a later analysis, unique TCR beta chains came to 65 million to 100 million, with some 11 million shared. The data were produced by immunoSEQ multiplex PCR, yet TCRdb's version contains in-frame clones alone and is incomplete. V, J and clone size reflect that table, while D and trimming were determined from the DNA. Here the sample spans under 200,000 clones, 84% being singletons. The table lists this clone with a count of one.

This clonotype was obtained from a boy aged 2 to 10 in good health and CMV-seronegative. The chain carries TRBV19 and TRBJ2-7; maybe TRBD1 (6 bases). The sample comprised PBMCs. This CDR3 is CASSMGQLPYEQYF. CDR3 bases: TGTGCCAGTAGTATGGGACAACTACCCTACGAGCAGTACTTC.